The rows below give T cell receptor beta chains drawn from one sample of a study of molecular identifiers for immune sequencing clone quantification. One entry per CDR3 protein results from TCRdb running MiXCR on the PCR reads. The sample has around 89,000 distinct CDR3 sequences, 15% to 20% seen once. The sample was naive CD8+ T cells from blood, with Jurkat cell RNA spiked in. The receptors were sampled from a human donor in good health. Some libraries in this study had Jurkat cell RNA spiked in. Each CDR3 is given with its conserved first and last residue. The D gene is left open where the match is weak. Clone size appears in some rows only: once, few, many, or a class for an expanded clone.

v_gene: TRBV29-1; d_gene: .; abundance: many; j_gene: TRBJ1-2; CDR3nt: TGCAGCGCCCGGGACGGCCACTATGGCTACACCTTC; CDR3aa: CSARDGHYGYTF
v_gene: TRBV5-5; d_gene: TRBD1; abundance: many; j_gene: TRBJ2-7; CDR3nt: TGTGCCAGCAGCTCGAGTACAGGGGTCGGGGTATACGAGCAGTACTTC; CDR3aa: CASSSSTGVGVYEQYF
v_gene: TRBV19; d_gene: .; abundance: many; j_gene: TRBJ2-7; CDR3nt: TGTGCCAGTAGTACCCGGGACGGACACTACGAGCAGTACTTC; CDR3aa: CASSTRDGHYEQYF
v_gene: TRBV7-9; d_gene: .; abundance: many; j_gene: TRBJ1-6; CDR3nt: TGTGCTGGGGGTAGAGCAGTGAATAATTCACCCCTCCACTTT; CDR3aa: CAGGRAVNNSPLHF
v_gene: TRBV6-5; d_gene: .; abundance: .; j_gene: TRBJ2-3; CDR3nt: TGTGCCAGCAGACCCAGCGGGTACGGCACAGATACGCAGTATTTT; CDR3aa: CASRPSGYGTDTQYF
v_gene: TRBV7-9; d_gene: .; abundance: many; j_gene: TRBJ2-5; CDR3nt: TGTGCCAGCAGCTTGGGGTCCGAGAACCAAGAGACCCAGTACTTC; CDR3aa: CASSLGSENQETQYF
v_gene: TRBV19; d_gene: TRBD1; abundance: many; j_gene: TRBJ2-7; CDR3nt: TGTGCCAGTAGTATGGGGGACAGGAACTACGAGCAGTACTTC; CDR3aa: CASSMGDRNYEQYF
v_gene: TRBV24-1; d_gene: .; abundance: many; j_gene: TRBJ2-3; CDR3nt: TGTGCCACCAGCGGGACTTCGGATACGCAGTATTTT; CDR3aa: CATSGTSDTQYF
v_gene: TRBV27; d_gene: TRBD2; abundance: few; j_gene: TRBJ2-7; CDR3nt: TGTGCCAGCAGTTTTATTGCCGGGACTAGTACCTACGAGCAGTACTTC; CDR3aa: CASSFIAGTSTYEQYF
v_gene: TRBV20-1; d_gene: TRBD2; abundance: many; j_gene: TRBJ2-1; CDR3nt: TGCAGTGCCCACGGGACTAGCGTATCAAATGAGCAGTTCTTC; CDR3aa: CSAHGTSVSNEQFF
v_gene: TRBV20-1; d_gene: .; abundance: few; j_gene: TRBJ2-3; CDR3nt: TGCAGTGCTAGAGAGGGAGGGGACATCACAGATACGCAGTATTTT; CDR3aa: CSAREGGDITDTQYF
v_gene: TRBV30; d_gene: .; abundance: many; j_gene: TRBJ1-4; CDR3nt: TGTGCCTGGACGGATCAGGGCGAAAAACTGTTTTTT; CDR3aa: CAWTDQGEKLFF
v_gene: TRBV27; d_gene: .; abundance: many; j_gene: TRBJ2-7; CDR3nt: TGTGCCAGCAGTCCCGGACTGAATTACGAGCAGTACTTC; CDR3aa: CASSPGLNYEQYF
v_gene: TRBV10-2; d_gene: .; abundance: many; j_gene: TRBJ2-2; CDR3nt: TGCGCCAGCAGTGAGCCATCAGGGGAGGCGAGCACCGGGGAGCTGTTTTTT; CDR3aa: CASSEPSGEASTGELFF
v_gene: TRBV12-3/TRBV12-4; d_gene: .; abundance: many; j_gene: TRBJ2-1; CDR3nt: TGTGCCAGCAGTTTCTGGAACATGGAGCAGTTCTTC; CDR3aa: CASSFWNMEQFF
v_gene: TRBV6-1; d_gene: TRBD1; abundance: many; j_gene: TRBJ2-4; CDR3nt: TGTGCCAGCAGTGAGGAGACAGGGTCGCTAAACATTCAGTACTTC; CDR3aa: CASSEETGSLNIQYF
v_gene: TRBV7-6; d_gene: TRBD1; abundance: many; j_gene: TRBJ2-2; CDR3nt: TGTGCCAGCAGCTTGACTTCCGGGACAGGGGCTTTCGGGGAGCTGTTTTTT; CDR3aa: CASSLTSGTGAFGELFF
v_gene: TRBV12-3/TRBV12-4; d_gene: .; abundance: many; j_gene: TRBJ2-1; CDR3nt: TGTGCCAGCAGTTTAAGTGAAGGCGGAGAGCAGTTCTTC; CDR3aa: CASSLSEGGEQFF
v_gene: TRBV30; d_gene: TRBD1; abundance: many; j_gene: TRBJ2-1; CDR3nt: TGTGCCTGGAGTTGGGACAGTGAGCAGTTCTTC; CDR3aa: CAWSWDSEQFF
v_gene: TRBV7-3; d_gene: TRBD2; abundance: many; j_gene: TRBJ2-5; CDR3nt: TGTGCCAGCAGCCCTACGGGACTAGGGGAAGAGACCCAGTACTTC; CDR3aa: CASSPTGLGEETQYF
v_gene: TRBV30; d_gene: .; abundance: .; j_gene: TRBJ1-2; CDR3nt: TGTGCCTGGACCCCGGCCAGCCCGGTGGAGGGCTACACCTTC; CDR3aa: CAWTPASPVEGYTF
v_gene: TRBV28; d_gene: TRBD2; abundance: many; j_gene: TRBJ2-7; CDR3nt: TGTGCCAGCAGCCCCGGGAGGGGGTACTCCTACGAGCAGTACTTC; CDR3aa: CASSPGRGYSYEQYF
v_gene: TRBV7-6; d_gene: .; abundance: many; j_gene: TRBJ2-1; CDR3nt: TGTGCCAGCAGCTTAGCGGGGATGTCCTACAATGAGCAGTTCTTC; CDR3aa: CASSLAGMSYNEQFF
v_gene: TRBV24-1; d_gene: .; abundance: many; j_gene: TRBJ2-3; CDR3nt: TGTGCCACCAGTGACCTTAGACTAGCAGATACGCAGTATTTT; CDR3aa: CATSDLRLADTQYF
v_gene: TRBV7-6; d_gene: TRBD2; abundance: many; j_gene: TRBJ2-1; CDR3nt: TGTGCCAGCAGCTTACCTAGCGGGGGGGGTGAGCAGTTCTTC; CDR3aa: CASSLPSGGGEQFF
v_gene: TRBV28; d_gene: .; abundance: many; j_gene: TRBJ2-7; CDR3nt: TGTGCCAGCAGTTTTAGGGGAACCCAGCGAGAGCAGTACTTC; CDR3aa: CASSFRGTQREQYF
v_gene: TRBV3-1; d_gene: .; abundance: many; j_gene: TRBJ1-5; CDR3nt: TGTGCCAGCAGCCAAGATCCCTTTTGGGGGAATAGCAATCAGCCCCAGCATTTT; CDR3aa: CASSQDPFWGNSNQPQHF
v_gene: TRBV12-3/TRBV12-4; d_gene: .; abundance: many; j_gene: TRBJ2-7; CDR3nt: TGTGCCAGCAGCCTCGGCGTCGAGCAGTACTTC; CDR3aa: CASSLGVEQYF
v_gene: TRBV2; d_gene: TRBD2; abundance: many; j_gene: TRBJ2-5; CDR3nt: TGTGCCAGCGAAAACGGACTAGCGGGAGAGGAGACCCAGTACTTC; CDR3aa: CASENGLAGEETQYF
v_gene: TRBV7-9; d_gene: .; abundance: many; j_gene: TRBJ1-2; CDR3nt: TGTGCCAGCAGCGAGACAGGTTCCAACTATGGCTACACCTTC; CDR3aa: CASSETGSNYGYTF
v_gene: TRBV5-1; d_gene: TRBD1; abundance: many; j_gene: TRBJ1-5; CDR3nt: TGCGCCAGCAGCTTGGACCCGGGACAGAATCAGCCCCAGCATTTT; CDR3aa: CASSLDPGQNQPQHF
v_gene: TRBV7-9; d_gene: .; abundance: many; j_gene: TRBJ2-1; CDR3nt: TGTGCCAGCAGCCCCCAAAGGACTGAGCAGTTCTTC; CDR3aa: CASSPQRTEQFF
v_gene: TRBV10-1; d_gene: TRBD2; abundance: many; j_gene: TRBJ2-3; CDR3nt: TGCGCCAGCAGTGAGACGACTAGCGGGGGCTCGCAGTATTTT; CDR3aa: CASSETTSGGSQYF
v_gene: TRBV7-9; d_gene: .; abundance: many; j_gene: TRBJ1-1; CDR3nt: TGTGCCAGCAGCTTAGTAGAGGTCGGCACTGAAGCTTTCTTT; CDR3aa: CASSLVEVGTEAFF
v_gene: TRBV6-2/TRBV6-3; d_gene: .; abundance: many; j_gene: TRBJ1-5; CDR3nt: TGTGCCAGCAGTTCTGGGCAGGGCGTCAAAATACAGCCCCAGCATTTT; CDR3aa: CASSSGQGVKIQPQHF
v_gene: TRBV4-1; d_gene: .; abundance: many; j_gene: TRBJ2-1; CDR3nt: TGCGCCAGCAGCCAAGGACAGGCCTCATACAATGAGCAGTTCTTC; CDR3aa: CASSQGQASYNEQFF
v_gene: TRBV27; d_gene: .; abundance: many; j_gene: TRBJ2-7; CDR3nt: TGTGCCAGCAGTTTGGGTGGGGCGGACGAGCAGTACTTC; CDR3aa: CASSLGGADEQYF
v_gene: TRBV5-5; d_gene: TRBD1; abundance: many; j_gene: TRBJ1-5; CDR3nt: TGTGCCAGCAGGCCGACAGGGGGCGGTCAGCCCCAGCATTTT; CDR3aa: CASRPTGGGQPQHF
v_gene: TRBV7-9; d_gene: .; abundance: many; j_gene: TRBJ2-5; CDR3nt: TGTGCCAGCAGCCCTCACGGCGCGGAAGGGGAAGAGACCCAGTACTTC; CDR3aa: CASSPHGAEGEETQYF
v_gene: TRBV11-3; d_gene: TRBD1; abundance: many; j_gene: TRBJ2-2; CDR3nt: TGTGCCAGCAGCTTAGAGTTGGCAGGGGGCAGCGGGGAGCTGTTTTTT; CDR3aa: CASSLELAGGSGELFF
v_gene: TRBV29-1; d_gene: TRBD1; abundance: many; j_gene: TRBJ2-5; CDR3nt: TGCAGCGTTGAGTGGCAGGGGGCGGGAGAGACCCAGTACTTC; CDR3aa: CSVEWQGAGETQYF
v_gene: TRBV5-6; d_gene: .; abundance: many; j_gene: TRBJ2-7; CDR3nt: TGTGCCAGCAGCGGCGGGTTTGGGGCAGGGTCGGCTTCTTACGAGCAGTACTTC; CDR3aa: CASSGGFGAGSASYEQYF
v_gene: TRBV7-2; d_gene: .; abundance: many; j_gene: TRBJ1-1; CDR3nt: TGTGCCAGCAGCTTAGCCCCGGGGGGGCGCGGCACTGAAGCTTTCTTT; CDR3aa: CASSLAPGGRGTEAFF
v_gene: TRBV2; d_gene: .; abundance: many; j_gene: TRBJ2-1; CDR3nt: TGTGCCAGCAGTGAAGGGCCCTACAATGAGCAGTTCTTC; CDR3aa: CASSEGPYNEQFF
v_gene: TRBV3-1; d_gene: .; abundance: many; j_gene: TRBJ2-2; CDR3nt: TGTGCCAGCAGCCAAGATAATTCCAGGGGGGCGAACACCGGGGAGCTGTTTTTT; CDR3aa: CASSQDNSRGANTGELFF
v_gene: TRBV19; d_gene: .; abundance: .; j_gene: TRBJ1-2; CDR3nt: TGTGCCAGTAGTCCCAGCTCTTCGGGGAACTATGGCTACACCTTC; CDR3aa: CASSPSSSGNYGYTF
v_gene: TRBV12-3/TRBV12-4; d_gene: TRBD1; abundance: many; j_gene: TRBJ2-3; CDR3nt: TGTGCCAGCAGCGGACAGGGGGTCGTAGATACGCAGTATTTT; CDR3aa: CASSGQGVVDTQYF
v_gene: TRBV6-2/TRBV6-3; d_gene: TRBD1; abundance: many; j_gene: TRBJ2-3; CDR3nt: TGTGCCAGCAGCTACAGGGGTCAGACAGATACGCAGTATTTT; CDR3aa: CASSYRGQTDTQYF
v_gene: TRBV4-3; d_gene: .; abundance: many; j_gene: TRBJ2-1; CDR3nt: TGCGCCAGCAGCCAAGATCAAGTGTCTGAGCAGTTCTTC; CDR3aa: CASSQDQVSEQFF
v_gene: TRBV27; d_gene: TRBD2; abundance: many; j_gene: TRBJ2-3; CDR3nt: TGTGCCAGCAGTTTATGGTTTAGCGGGAGCGCCTCAGATACGCAGTATTTT; CDR3aa: CASSLWFSGSASDTQYF
v_gene: TRBV20-1; d_gene: TRBD1; abundance: many; j_gene: TRBJ1-1; CDR3nt: TGCAGTGCTAGCCCTACAGGGGACACTGAAGCTTTCTTT; CDR3aa: CSASPTGDTEAFF
v_gene: TRBV27; d_gene: .; abundance: many; j_gene: TRBJ1-3; CDR3nt: TGTGCCAGCAGTCCTCCAGAGGCGGACACCATATATTTT; CDR3aa: CASSPPEADTIYF
v_gene: TRBV15; d_gene: TRBD1; abundance: many; j_gene: TRBJ1-5; CDR3nt: TGTGCCACCAGCAGATTTGACAGGGGGGAGTTTCAGCCCCAGCATTTT; CDR3aa: CATSRFDRGEFQPQHF